The rows below give T cell receptor beta chains drawn from one sample of a study of blood T cell repertoires in COVID-19. Assay used: immunoSEQ multiplex PCR; TCRdb lists only in-frame clones, some missing. The profile covers some 250,000 clones, with roughly 90% appearing a single time and around 0.67% taken by the ten largest. Sample: peripheral blood. The receptors shown here come from a human donor in a cohort sampled during active COVID-19. The CDR3 runs from the conserved cysteine through the conserved F or W. D genes are given only for firm matches. Part of the rows lack a size; the others show once, few, many or a class for expanded clones.

v_gene	abundance	d_gene	j_gene	CDR3aa	CDR3nt
TRBV27	.	.	TRBJ2-7	CATSNSYEQYF	TGTGCCACCTCTAACTCCTACGAGCAGTACTTC
TRBV6-5	.	.	TRBJ1-5	CASSYSYNQPQHF	TGTGCCAGCAGTTACTCCTACAATCAGCCCCAGCATTTT
TRBV6-5	.	.	TRBJ1-2	CATIVTGTRPYGYTF	TGTGCCACCATAGTCACCGGGACACGTCCTTATGGCTACACCTTC
TRBV6-6	.	TRBD2	TRBJ2-2	CASAPGLAWPGELFF	TGTGCCAGCGCCCCGGGACTAGCGTGGCCCGGGGAGCTGTTTTTT
TRBV6-2/TRBV6-3	.	.	TRBJ1-5	CASSRGSRDQPQHF	TGTGCCAGCAGTCGGGGGTCGAGGGACCAGCCCCAGCATTTT
TRBV4-3	.	.	TRBJ2-1	CASSEGSYNEQFF	TGCGCCAGCTCTGAGGGATCCTACAATGAGCAGTTCTTC
TRBV4-3	.	TRBD1	TRBJ1-1	CASSLTRTGNTEAFF	TGCGCCAGCAGCCTGACTAGGACAGGGAACACTGAAGCTTTCTTT
TRBV30	few	.	TRBJ2-7	CAWSLGQSYEQYF	TGTGCCTGGAGTCTAGGACAGTCCTACGAGCAGTACTTC
TRBV9	.	TRBD2	TRBJ2-5	CASSLQVKRGGGETQYF	TGTGCCAGCAGCCTCCAGGTCAAGCGGGGGGGCGGTGAGACCCAGTACTTC
TRBV10-3	.	.	TRBJ2-7	CAISDSIQGDVSYEQYF	TGTGCCATCAGTGACTCTATACAGGGTGATGTTTCCTACGAGCAGTACTTC
TRBV10-3	.	.	TRBJ1-2	CAIRGAGLNGYTF	TGTGCCATCAGGGGGGCAGGGCTAAATGGCTACACCTTC
TRBV10-3	.	.	TRBJ1-1	CAIKPGTQNTEAFF	TGTGCCATCAAACCCGGGACACAGAACACTGAAGCTTTCTTT
TRBV5-8	.	TRBD1	TRBJ2-7	CASSVDRGRIYEQYF	TGTGCCAGCAGCGTGGACAGGGGGCGAATTTACGAGCAGTACTTC
TRBV9	.	TRBD1	TRBJ1-5	CASSLGQGNQPQHF	TGTGCCAGCAGCCTCGGACAGGGGAATCAGCCCCAGCATTTT
TRBV5-4	.	.	TRBJ2-2	CASRRRGNTGELFF	TGTGCCAGCAGGCGGAGGGGGAACACCGGGGAGCTGTTTTTT
TRBV11-1	.	.	TRBJ2-7	CASSPRLDNEQYF	TGTGCCAGCAGCCCCCGACTAGACAACGAGCAGTACTTC
TRBV7-3	few	TRBD2	TRBJ2-1	CASSLGLAGGYGSYNEQFF	TGTGCCAGCAGCTTGGGACTAGCGGGAGGGTATGGCTCCTACAATGAGCAGTTCTTC
TRBV30	.	TRBD1	TRBJ1-4	CAWSVLGTGGYTTNEKLFF	TGTGCCTGGAGTGTTCTCGGGACAGGGGGATACACAACTAATGAAAAACTGTTTTTT